Listed below are T cell receptor beta chains from one sample, sequenced in a study of cytomegalovirus exposure and HLA in healthy donors. Clones were read by immunoSEQ multiplex PCR, and TCRdb kept only the in-frame ones, dropping some. The sample lists nearly 100,000 clones; 76% were seen once. Sequenced sample: PBMCs. The receptors come from an older woman in good health and CMV-seropositive. The CDR3 runs from the conserved cysteine through the conserved F or W. A D gene is named only where the DNA matches it firmly. A row's size may be missing; if present it is once, few, many or a size class.

J,size,D,V,DNA,CDR3
TRBJ1-5,NA,NA,TRBV5-1,TGCGCCAGCAGCTTGGCCGGCCCGTTGGGAGGTCAGCCCCAGCATTTT,CASSLAGPLGGQPQHF
TRBJ2-5,NA,TRBD1,TRBV6-5,TGTGCCAGCAGTTACCGACACGCGGACAGGGCTGAGACCCAGTACTTC,CASSYRHADRAETQYF
TRBJ2-7,NA,TRBD1,TRBV10-3,TGTGCCACGGCGGGACAGGGAGGTTCATACGAGCAGTACTTC,CATAGQGGSYEQYF
TRBJ2-1,NA,TRBD2,TRBV5-1,TGCGCCAGCAGCTCGACACCCGGGACTAATTATGAGCAGTTCTTC,CASSSTPGTNYEQFF
TRBJ2-1,NA,TRBD2,TRBV5-1,TGCGCCAGCAGCTTGGCATCGAGCGGGAAACGAGAGCAGTTCTTC,CASSLASSGKREQFF
TRBJ2-1,NA,NA,TRBV10-1,TGCGCCAGCAGCTTAGCAGTTGGCGATGAGCAGTTCTTC,CASSLAVGDEQFF
TRBJ2-7,NA,TRBD2,TRBV10-3,TGTGCCATCAGTGAGGGGGTAGCGGGAGCCTACGAGCAGTACTTC,CAISEGVAGAYEQYF
TRBJ2-7,NA,TRBD2,TRBV18,TGTGCCAGCTCAGAACTAGCGGGAGGTTACGAGCAGTACTTC,CASSELAGGYEQYF
TRBJ1-5,NA,NA,TRBV5-6,TGTGCCAGCAGCTTGTTTGGGGGAGGGCAGCCCCAGCATTTT,CASSLFGGGQPQHF
TRBJ1-1,NA,NA,TRBV12-5,TGTGCTAGTGGTTTGGAACCCGGGGCTGAAGCTTTCTTT,CASGLEPGAEAFF
TRBJ1-2,few,TRBD1,TRBV6-6,TGTGCCAGCAGTACCCAGACAGGGCCTGAGGGTGGCTACACCTTC,CASSTQTGPEGGYTF
TRBJ2-7,NA,TRBD1,TRBV5-4,TGTGCCAGCAGCCTGGGACAGCCCCTCTCCTACGAGCAGTACTTC,CASSLGQPLSYEQYF
TRBJ2-1,NA,NA,TRBV10-3,TGTGCCATCAGTGACGGACTCTTATACAATGAGCAGTTCTTC,CAISDGLLYNEQFF
TRBJ2-3,NA,NA,TRBV2,TGTGCCAGCATCGAACCGGGTCGAGATACGCAGTATTTT,CASIEPGRDTQYF
TRBJ1-1,NA,TRBD1,TRBV19,TGTGCCACAAAACAGGGGGCGGACATGAACACTGAAGCTTTCTTT,CATKQGADMNTEAFF
TRBJ2-7,NA,NA,TRBV4-1,TGCGCCAGCAGCCAACACAGTTACGAGCAGTACTTC,CASSQHSYEQYF
TRBJ1-5,NA,NA,TRBV18,TGTGCCAGCTCAATAATTTCGGGGGGTGAGCCCCAGCATTTT,CASSIISGGEPQHF
TRBJ2-7,NA,NA,TRBV6-5,TGTGCCAGCAGTCTCAGGGCGGAGCAGTACTTC,CASSLRAEQYF
TRBJ2-7,NA,TRBD2,TRBV4-1,TGCGCCAGCAGCCAACTAGCGGGAGGGTACGAGCAGTACTTC,CASSQLAGGYEQYF
TRBJ2-7,few,NA,TRBV29-1,TGCAGCGTCGCTGACAAGTACGAGCAGTACTTC,CSVADKYEQYF
TRBJ2-1,NA,NA,TRBV5-6,TGTGCCAGCAGCTTGGGAGGGAGCCTCTACAATGAGCAGTTCTTC,CASSLGGSLYNEQFF
TRBJ2-3,NA,NA,TRBV7-9,TGTGCCAGCAGACGAAAGCCGGACTACGGACACACAGATACGCAGTATTTT,CASRRKPDYGHTDTQYF
TRBJ2-7,NA,TRBD2,TRBV30,TGTGCCTGGAGTCATCTGGGCGGGAGATCGAGCGAGCAGTACTTC,CAWSHLGGRSSEQYF
TRBJ2-3,NA,TRBD2,TRBV28,TGTGCCAGTTCGGGGCTAGCGGGAGCAGATACGCAGTATTTT,CASSGLAGADTQYF
TRBJ2-3,NA,NA,TRBV30,TGTGCCTCCAGAGGGGAGGAAGGCCCAGATACGCAGTATTTT,CASRGEEGPDTQYF
TRBJ1-5,NA,TRBD1,TRBV6-1,TGTGCTAGCACCGAGACAGGGGAGAATCAGCCCCAGCATTTT,CASTETGENQPQHF
TRBJ2-6,few,NA,TRBV5-6,TGTGCCAGCAACCCTACAGGAGCTGGGGCCAACGTCCTGACTTTC,CASNPTGAGANVLTF
TRBJ2-1,NA,NA,TRBV25-1,TGTGCCAGCAGTGAATACTGGGGGCGTTTGAATGAGCAGTTCTTC,CASSEYWGRLNEQFF
TRBJ1-5,NA,NA,TRBV19,TGTGCCAGTAGTATGGGCAGGGGCGGCCAGCCCCAGCATTTT,CASSMGRGGQPQHF
TRBJ2-5,NA,TRBD2,TRBV29-1,TGCAGCGTTGATTTAGCGGGATACCAAGAGACCCAGTACTTC,CSVDLAGYQETQYF
TRBJ2-7,NA,TRBD2,TRBV7-6,TGTGCCAGCAGCCAGGGACTAGCATTCGCCTACGAGCAGTACTTC,CASSQGLAFAYEQYF
TRBJ2-5,NA,TRBD1,TRBV7-9,TGTGCCAGCAGCTTACGGACAGGGATTAAAGAGACCCAGTACTTC,CASSLRTGIKETQYF
TRBJ2-1,NA,NA,TRBV5-1,TGCGCCAGCAGCCCGAGCAGTCGAGGTAGAAGTTGGGACAATGAGCAGTTCTTC,CASSPSSRGRSWDNEQFF
TRBJ1-2,NA,NA,TRBV23-1,TGCGCCAGTCCGGGGGGGAACTATGGCTACACCTTC,CASPGGNYGYTF
TRBJ2-7,few,NA,TRBV28,TGTGCCAGCAGCCCCTTGGACAGCTACGAGCAGTACTTC,CASSPLDSYEQYF
TRBJ2-5,NA,NA,TRBV6-6,TGTGCCAGCATCAATGATAAGACGGAGGGAAAGACCCAGTACTTC,CASINDKTEGKTQYF
TRBJ1-5,NA,NA,TRBV11-3,TGTGCCAGCAGTACCAGGGACTATGGGGATCAGCCCCAGCATTTT,CASSTRDYGDQPQHF
TRBJ2-7,NA,TRBD2,TRBV10-2,TGCGCCAGCAGTCCAGGGACTAACAACTACGAGCAGTACTTC,CASSPGTNNYEQYF
TRBJ1-4,NA,NA,TRBV7-9,TGTGCCAGCAGCTTGGATGGGCTCACAACTAATGAAAAACTGTTTTTT,CASSLDGLTTNEKLFF
TRBJ2-2,NA,TRBD2,TRBV7-6,TGTGCCAGCAGCTCCGGACTAGCGGGAGAAGTTTGGGAGCTGTTTTTT,CASSSGLAGEVWELFF
TRBJ2-3,NA,NA,TRBV28,TGTGCCAGCAGTCCCCGGTGGAGACAGGCTGGGGATACGCAGTATTTT,CASSPRWRQAGDTQYF
TRBJ1-1,NA,NA,TRBV19,TGTGCCAGTAGTCCCCGAACTAACACTGAAGCTTTCTTT,CASSPRTNTEAFF